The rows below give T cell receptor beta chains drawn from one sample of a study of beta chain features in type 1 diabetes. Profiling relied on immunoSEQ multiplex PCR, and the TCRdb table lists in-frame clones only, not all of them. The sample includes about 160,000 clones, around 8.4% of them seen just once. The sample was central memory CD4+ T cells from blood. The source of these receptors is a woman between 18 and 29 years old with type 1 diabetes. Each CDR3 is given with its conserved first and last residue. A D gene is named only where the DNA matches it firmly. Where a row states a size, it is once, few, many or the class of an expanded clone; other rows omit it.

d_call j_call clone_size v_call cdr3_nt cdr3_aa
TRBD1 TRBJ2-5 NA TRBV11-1 TGTGCCAGCAGCTCGGGACAGGGGGTGAAGACCCAGTACTTC CASSSGQGVKTQYF
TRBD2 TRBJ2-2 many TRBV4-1 TGCGCCAGCAGCCAACTTAGCGGGAGAGTCGGGGAGCTGTTTTTT CASSQLSGRVGELFF
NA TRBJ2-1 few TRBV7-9 TGTGCCAGCAGCCTTGAATGGACCGGGGGTGGGTACAATGAGCAGTTCTTC CASSLEWTGGGYNEQFF
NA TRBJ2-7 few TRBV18 TGTGCCAGCTCACCACTCGCGTCTAGCTCCTACGAGCAGTACTTC CASSPLASSSYEQYF
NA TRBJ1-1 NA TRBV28 TGTGCCAGCACCCGAAGGGGGACTGAAGCTTTCTTT CASTRRGTEAFF
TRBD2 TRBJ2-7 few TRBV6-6 TGTGCCAGCTTGACTAGCGGGGGGGACGAGCAGTACTTC CASLTSGGDEQYF
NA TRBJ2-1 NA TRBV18 TGTGCCAGCTCAGAGCGGACTCCAAACAATGAGCAGTTCTTC CASSERTPNNEQFF
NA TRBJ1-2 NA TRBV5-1 TGCGCCAGCAGCTTGGCCTCAGGGGAGGGCGGCTACACCTTC CASSLASGEGGYTF
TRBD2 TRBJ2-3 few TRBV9 TGTGCCAGCAGCGTTAAACCCGGGGGGGTCTATGATACGCAGTATTTT CASSVKPGGVYDTQYF
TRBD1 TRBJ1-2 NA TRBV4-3 TGCGCCAGCAGCCAAGCGCTTACAGGGGGCTATGGCTACACCTTC CASSQALTGGYGYTF